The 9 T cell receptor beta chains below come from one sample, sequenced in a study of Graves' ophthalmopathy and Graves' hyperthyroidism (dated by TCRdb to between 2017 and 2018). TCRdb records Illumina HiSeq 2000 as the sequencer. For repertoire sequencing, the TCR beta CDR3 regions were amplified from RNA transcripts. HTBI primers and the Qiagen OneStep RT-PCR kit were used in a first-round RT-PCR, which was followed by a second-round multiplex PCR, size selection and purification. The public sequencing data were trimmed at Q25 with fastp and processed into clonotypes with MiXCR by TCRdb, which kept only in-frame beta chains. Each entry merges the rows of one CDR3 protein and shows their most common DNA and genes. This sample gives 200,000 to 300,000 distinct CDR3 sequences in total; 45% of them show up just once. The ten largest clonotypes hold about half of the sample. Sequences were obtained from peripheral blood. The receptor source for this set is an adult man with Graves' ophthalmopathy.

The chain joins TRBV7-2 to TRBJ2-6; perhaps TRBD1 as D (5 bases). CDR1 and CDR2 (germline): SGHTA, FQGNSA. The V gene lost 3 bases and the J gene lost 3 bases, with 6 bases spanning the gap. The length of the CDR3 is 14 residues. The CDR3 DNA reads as TGTGCCAGCAGCTTTAGGGGTGGGGCCAACGTCCTGACTTTC. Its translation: CASSFRGGANVLTF.

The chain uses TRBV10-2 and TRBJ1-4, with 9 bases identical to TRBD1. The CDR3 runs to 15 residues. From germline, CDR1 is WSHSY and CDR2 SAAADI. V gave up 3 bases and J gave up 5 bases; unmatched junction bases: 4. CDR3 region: CASSDTGTGNEKLFF. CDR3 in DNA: TGCGCCAGCAGTGACACCGGGACAGGGAATGAAAAACTGTTTTTT.

CDR3 nucleotides: TGTGCCAGCAGTGAAGGGGGACAGATCTCTCACGAGCAGTACTTC. Residues: CASSEGGQISHEQYF. The chain has TRBV13 and TRBJ2-7, with 7 bases lining up with TRBD1. The CDR3 length is 15 residues. The V gene end was trimmed by 6 bases and the J gene end by 5 bases; junction bases not matched to a gene: 13. The V gene's germline CDR1 is PRHDT and CDR2 FYEKMQ (reference sequence).

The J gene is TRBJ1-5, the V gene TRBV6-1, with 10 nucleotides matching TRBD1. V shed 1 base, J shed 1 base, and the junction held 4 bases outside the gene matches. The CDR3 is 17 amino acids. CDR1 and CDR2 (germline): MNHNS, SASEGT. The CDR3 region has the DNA TGTGCCAGCAGTGAAGTTCGGACAGGGGGGAGCAATCAGCCCCAGCATTTT. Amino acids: CASSEVRTGGSNQPQHF.

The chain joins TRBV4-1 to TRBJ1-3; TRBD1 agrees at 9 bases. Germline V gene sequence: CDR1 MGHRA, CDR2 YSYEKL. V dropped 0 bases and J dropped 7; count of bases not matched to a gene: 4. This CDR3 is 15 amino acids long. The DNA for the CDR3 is TGCGCCAGCAGCCAAGAGGGGGACAGGGTTAACACCATATATTTT. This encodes CASSQEGDRVNTIYF.

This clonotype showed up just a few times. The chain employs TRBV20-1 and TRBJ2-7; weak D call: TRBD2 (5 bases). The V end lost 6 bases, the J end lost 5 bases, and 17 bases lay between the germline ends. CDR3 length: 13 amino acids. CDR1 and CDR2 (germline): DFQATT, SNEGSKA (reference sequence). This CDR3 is CSARSGPLDEQYF. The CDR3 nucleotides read TGCAGTGCCCGGAGCGGCCCTCTGGACGAGCAGTACTTC.

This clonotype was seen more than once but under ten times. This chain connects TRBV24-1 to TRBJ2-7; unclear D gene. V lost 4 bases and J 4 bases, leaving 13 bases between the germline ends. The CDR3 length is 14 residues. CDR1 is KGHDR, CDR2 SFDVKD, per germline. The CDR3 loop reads CATSDPSVLYEQYF. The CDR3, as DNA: TGTGCCACCAGTGACCCCTCGGTCCTTTACGAGCAGTACTTC.

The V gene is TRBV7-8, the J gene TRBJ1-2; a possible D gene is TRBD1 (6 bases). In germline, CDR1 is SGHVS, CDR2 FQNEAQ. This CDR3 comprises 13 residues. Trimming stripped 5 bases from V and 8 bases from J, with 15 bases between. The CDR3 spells CASSPRGGGGYTF. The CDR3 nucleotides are TGTGCCAGCAGCCCTCGTGGAGGGGGAGGCTACACCTTC. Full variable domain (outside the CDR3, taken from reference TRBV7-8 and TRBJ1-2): GAGVSQSPRYKVAKRGQDVALRCDPISGHVSLFWYQQALGQGPEFLTYFQNEAQLDKSGLPSDRFFAERPEGSVSTLKIQRTQQEDSAVYLCASSPRGGGGYTFGSGTRLTVV.

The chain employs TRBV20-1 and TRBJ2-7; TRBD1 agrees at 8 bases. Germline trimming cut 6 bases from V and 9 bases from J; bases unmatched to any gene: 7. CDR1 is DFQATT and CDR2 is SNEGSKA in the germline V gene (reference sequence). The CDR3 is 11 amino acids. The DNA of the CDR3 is TGCAGTGCCTCAACCGGGACAGGGCAGTACTTC. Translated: CSASTGTGQYF.